The present T cell receptor beta chain was sequenced within a study of regulatory T cells in long-lasting Graves disease (dated by TCRdb to about 2021). Notes on the research overall: Antithyroid drugs had been taken for less than 3 months by newly diagnosed Graves' disease patients. Persistent Graves' disease patients were compared with newly diagnosed Graves' disease patients by peripheral blood TCR sequencing and RNA sequencing. The study was conducted in China and was registered as a clinical trial. TCR sequencing covered some 13 persistent and around 20 newly diagnosed Graves' disease patients, some 33 samples in total. Results the study describes overall, beyond this receptor: Preferential use of TRBV28, TRBJ1-2 and TRBJ2-5 was observed in persistent disease, whereas TRBV20-1 and TRBJ2-1 were favored in newly diagnosed disease. Peripheral blood alone was examined, since thyroid tissue, which constituted the primary lesion, could not be accessed. A larger number of public clonotypes was shared among persistent patients (around 2,700) than among newly diagnosed patients (roughly 930). The authors noted that the small sample size was a limitation that may lower accuracy. Compared with newly diagnosed patients, patients with persistent Graves' disease had lower TCR Shannon entropy and fewer highly expanded clones, which suggests clonal expansion. Sequencing and analysis were limited to the TCR beta chain.

Remarks on this clonotype: Its target antigen remains unknown. No base quality information exists; no much larger clone differs at one position.

This specimen's time point label, per the study, means: newly diagnosed GD, antithyroid drugs for less than 3 months. RNA was extracted from PBMCs in TRIzol for both TCR sequencing and RNA sequencing. The diagnosis of Graves' disease was made according to American Thyroid Association guidelines. The patients came from an endocrinology department in Xi'an, China. From each patient, around 9.3 milliliters of peripheral blood was collected into an EDTA anticoagulant tube. Ficoll Paque Plus density gradient separation was used to isolate PBMCs, and no further T cell sorting was performed. An Agilent 2100 Bioanalyzer and agarose gel were used to assess RNA quality, and a NanoDrop 2000 was used to measure RNA concentration. V has 8 bases trimmed and J has 4 bases trimmed; junction bases matching no gene number 28. The cysteine opens and the phenylalanine closes a CDR3 of 20 amino acids. Only the CDR3 DNA stays, 60 bases, in frame from base 1. Based on the germline V gene, the CDR1 and CDR2 sequences are SNHLY and FYNNEI.

Libraries came from multiplex PCR. Sequencer: Illumina HiSeq 4000. To build TCR beta libraries, CDR3 regions were amplified by Arm-PCR using iRepertoire HTBI primers. Before sequencing, the PCR products underwent gel purification. The authors processed their data as follows. Gene usage analysis of CDR3 amino acid clonotypes relied on the approximately 60 TRBV and 15 or so TRBJ segments identified across samples. Filtered high-quality paired reads were merged into contigs using COPE and FqMerger. BLAST was used to align contigs to the IMGT TRBV, TRBD and TRBJ reference genes, and CDR3 was defined following IMGT. Highly expanded clones were defined as clonotypes with a frequency above 0.1%. Repertoire diversity was measured by Shannon entropy, and V-J evenness by the Gini coefficient. A clonotype found in more than one individual was treated as public. Clones were called with MiXCR by TCRdb after fastp trimmed the public reads at Q25, and only in-frame beta chains were retained. When rows share a CDR3 protein, they turn into one entry using the most common DNA and genes. The V and J calls were not made by the authors but by TCRdb's processing. The sample data list about 420,000 distinct CDR3 sequences, and about a sixth of these were observed just once. In total, the top ten clones hold 23% of the sample.

A further study also used this sample, focusing on T cells in Graves' hyperthyroidism and ophthalmopathy. According to the second study: Stable Graves' hyperthyroidism was defined as the absence of progression to ophthalmopathy over 18 months of follow-up. Hyperthyroidism patients were aged 18 to 65 years and newly diagnosed, with disease duration of less than 2 months. The study excluded patients with uncontrolled infections, other autoimmune diseases, pregnancy or lactation. Diagnoses were established on the basis of clinical symptoms, serum thyroxine and TRAb, thyroid ultrasound, and orbital computed tomography. A first-round RT-PCR of the TCR CDR3 used the HTBI primer set with the Qiagen OneStep RT-PCR kit. Most expanded thyroid clonotypes (frequency above 0.001) were also detected in blood, a finding suggesting that blood repertoires may reflect thyroid immune responses. Ophthalmopathy was separated from stable hyperthyroidism by a 13 V-J signature model, with 85% to 90% sensitivity and approximately 81% specificity obtained in cross-validation and 80%/75% obtained in testing. In validation, the model predicted progression to ophthalmopathy a median of around 6.5 months before onset, with roughly 70% sensitivity and 72.22% specificity. To identify distinguishing TCR V-J signatures, a discovery cohort of about 100 patients was used, comprising 43 with Graves' ophthalmopathy and under 60 with stable Graves' hyperthyroidism. An independent validation cohort of some 18 hyperthyroidism patients and some 15 patients who later progressed to ophthalmopathy tested prospective prediction of ophthalmopathy. The 100 or so discovery patients were randomly divided into training and test sets at a 7:3 ratio. The study also compared thyroid tissue and blood T-cell repertoires from several Graves' hyperthyroidism patients. After blood sampling, hyperthyroidism patients were treated with methimazole at a starting dose of 30 mg daily, and ophthalmopathy patients were treated with high-dose intravenous methylprednisolone. A second multiplex PCR round built the libraries, followed by size selection and purification. Paired-end sequencing of the libraries was performed with 100 bp reads on an Illumina HiSeq2000. Raw data were processed with SOAPnuke, discarding reads with adapters, uncalled bases, mean Phred below 15, or no exact constant-primer or identifier match. COPE v1.2.5 was used to merge the high-quality paired reads, and each unique nucleotide sequence was defined as a clonotype. Clonotypes were aligned to IMGT TRBV, TRBD and TRBJ reference segments using MiTCR v1.1. The analysis was restricted to V-J combinations with a frequency above 0.0001, which together covered 98% to 99.2% of the repertoires. A TCS score was defined as the ratio between F50 (clonal expansion) and ExV (chaos), using BLOSUM62-based TCRdist between CDR3 peptides within each V-J. Welch's t-statistics and random forest reduced fewer than 600 V-J features to about 12, which were used in a naive Bayes classifier (R e1071). No statistical method was used to fix the sample size in advance, and group allocation was not hidden from the investigators. TCR Vbeta CDR3 sequencing of 130 to 150 peripheral blood samples (about 45 ophthalmopathy, over 70 hyperthyroidism and roughly 17 progressor patients) is reported in the paper.

The sequence derives from a woman aged 18-29 years with Graves disease. Donor details come from another sample of the same person, matched by shared clones. The source was peripheral blood mononuclear cells (PBMCs), collected at new diagnosis, from a patient treated with antithyroid drugs. This sequence uses TRBV2 and TRBJ2-7; 8 nucleotides in the junction match TRBD1. The CDR3 corresponds to CASSPVQVGQGQVSIYEQYF. The DNA reads TGTGCCAGCTCACCAGTACAAGTTGGACAGGGCCAGGTCTCTATTTACGAGCAGTACTTC.